A single T cell receptor (beta chain) is shown here with its context. Its antigen target is currently unknown. Sequence at one end of the junction differs from germline and may be a read error. This sample stems from a study of T cells in Graves' hyperthyroidism and ophthalmopathy (dated by TCRdb to the late 2010s). Describing the broader study: Peripheral blood was collected at initial diagnosis, before any treatment. Whether ophthalmopathy could be predicted prospectively was tested in an independent validation cohort made up of roughly 19 hyperthyroidism patients plus 17 patients who later progressed to ophthalmopathy. TCR Vbeta CDR3 sequencing of 120 to 150 peripheral blood samples (roughly 41 ophthalmopathy, roughly 72 hyperthyroidism and around 17 progressor patients) is reported in the paper. TCR V-J signatures able to tell the groups apart were searched for in a discovery cohort of some 100 patients, of whom 43 had Graves' ophthalmopathy and 57 had stable Graves' hyperthyroidism. In addition, the study compared T-cell repertoires in thyroid tissue and in blood from a handful of Graves' hyperthyroidism patients. The 100 or so discovery patients were randomly split 7:3 into training and test sets. After blood sampling, hyperthyroidism patients were treated with methimazole at a starting dose of 30 mg daily, and ophthalmopathy patients were treated with high-dose intravenous methylprednisolone. Broad study findings and their caveats: Most expanded thyroid clonotypes (frequency above 0.001) were also detected in blood, suggesting blood repertoires may reflect thyroid immune responses. A 13 V-J signature model separated ophthalmopathy from stable hyperthyroidism, with around 88% sensitivity and roughly 82% specificity in cross-validation and 80%/75% in testing. No statistical method was used to set the sample size in advance, and investigators knew the group allocation. In validation, the model predicted progression to ophthalmopathy a median of 6.5 months before onset, with about 67% sensitivity and 72.22% specificity.

Taken from the germline V gene (reference sequence), the CDR1 and CDR2 loops are SSHAT and FNYEAQ. Reading from cysteine to phenylalanine, the CDR3 counts 17 amino acids. The CDR3 DNA has 51 bases and is translated from base 1. Graves' hyperthyroidism was defined as stable when no progression to ophthalmopathy occurred over 18 months of follow-up. Hyperthyroidism patients were aged 18 to 65 years and newly diagnosed, with disease duration of less than 2 months. Any patient with an uncontrolled infection, another autoimmune disease, pregnancy or lactation was excluded. Diagnoses were established on the basis of clinical symptoms, serum thyroxine and TRAb, thyroid ultrasound, and orbital computed tomography. PBMCs were separated from approximately 9.9 ml of fresh peripheral blood using Ficoll-Paque density gradient centrifugation. Trizol reagent was used to extract total RNA, and RNA quality was then checked on an Agilent 2100 Bioanalyzer.

TCR beta CDR3 regions were amplified from RNA transcripts. A first-round RT-PCR of the TCR CDR3 used the HTBI primer set with the Qiagen OneStep RT-PCR kit. The libraries were constructed in a second round of multiplex PCR and then size-selected and purified. Sequencing of the libraries was done on an Illumina HiSeq2000 using paired-end 100 bp reads. Turning to the authors' computational methods: SOAPnuke was used to process the raw data, throwing out any read that contained adapters or uncalled bases, had a mean Phred below 15, or lacked an exact constant-primer or identifier match. COPE v1.2.5 was used to merge high-quality paired reads, and clonotypes were defined as unique nucleotide sequences. MiTCR v1.1 was used to align clonotypes to the IMGT TRBV, TRBD and TRBJ reference segments. The analysis included only V-J combinations with a frequency above 0.0001, which together covered about 99% of the repertoires. The TCS score was defined as F50 (clonal expansion) divided by E x V (chaos), with BLOSUM62-based TCRdist calculated between CDR3 peptides within each V-J. Welch's t-statistics and random forest reduced fewer than 600 V-J features to 10 to 15, which were used in a naive Bayes classifier (R e1071). The similarity between thyroid and blood repertoires was quantified using the Morisita-Horn index. Starting from the raw public reads, TCRdb applied fastp trimming at Q25, assembled clones with MiXCR and retained in-frame beta chains. Identical CDR3 protein sequences are pooled into one entry, listed with their most common genes and DNA. None of the V and J calls come from the authors' own analysis; TCRdb made them. The sample table contains about 840,000 distinct CDR3 sequences; only one count was recorded for around 38% of them. The ten most abundant clones make up 8% to 9% of the sample.

This TCR derives from a man younger than 30 with Graves' hyperthyroidism. Material: blood. The chain links TRBV7-7 with TRBJ1-6, with 7 bases aligning to TRBD1. For the CDR3, the sequence is CASSLGDSYELNSPLHF. The DNA sequence is TGTGCTAGCAGCTTGGGGGACAGCTATGAATTAAATTCACCCCTCCACTTT.